Presented here are 3 T cell receptor beta chains from one specimen sequenced in a study of T cell responses to AZD1222 COVID-19 vaccine. Clones were read by immunoSEQ multiplex PCR, and TCRdb kept only the in-frame ones, dropping some. Of 130,000 to 150,000 clones in the sample, over 85% were seen once. The sequencing here drew on peripheral blood, taken 28 days after the second AZD1222 dose. Receptors were obtained from an adult who received the AZD1222 COVID-19 vaccine.

The genes are TRBV30 and TRBJ1-2; D is undetermined. Deletions cut 7 bases from V and 6 bases from J, with 18 bases between. Germline values: CDR1 GTSNPN, CDR2 SVGIG (reference sequence). There are 13 residues in the CDR3. The CDR3 region has the DNA TGTGCCTACACACCGTGGGTCAGTAATGGCTACACCTTC. The encoded protein is CAYTPWVSNGYTF.

This clone occurred once. The V and J genes are TRBV3-1 (or the pseudogene TRBV3-2) and TRBJ2-7; a weak D match, TRBD1 (7 bases). CDR1 is LGHDT, CDR2 YNNKEL, per germline (reference sequence). CDR3 length equals 16 residues. With 1 base removed from V and 2 bases from J, the gap between germline ends came to 15 bases. The CDR3 DNA reads TGTGCCAGCAGCCAAGGACGGCCAGGGGGGCCCTACGAGCAGTACTTC. Translating it yields CASSQGRPGGPYEQYF.

This clone was seen only once. V and J are TRBV4-2 and TRBJ2-1; no definite D call. Trimming took off 4 bases at V and 3 bases at J, with 7 bases between the two ends. CDR3 length: 13 residues. Germline V gene data show CDR1 as LGHNA and CDR2 as YNFKEQ. The CDR3 nucleotides are TGTGCCAGCAGCCTGGACCTCTACAATGAGCAGTTCTTC. It yields the protein CASSLDLYNEQFF.